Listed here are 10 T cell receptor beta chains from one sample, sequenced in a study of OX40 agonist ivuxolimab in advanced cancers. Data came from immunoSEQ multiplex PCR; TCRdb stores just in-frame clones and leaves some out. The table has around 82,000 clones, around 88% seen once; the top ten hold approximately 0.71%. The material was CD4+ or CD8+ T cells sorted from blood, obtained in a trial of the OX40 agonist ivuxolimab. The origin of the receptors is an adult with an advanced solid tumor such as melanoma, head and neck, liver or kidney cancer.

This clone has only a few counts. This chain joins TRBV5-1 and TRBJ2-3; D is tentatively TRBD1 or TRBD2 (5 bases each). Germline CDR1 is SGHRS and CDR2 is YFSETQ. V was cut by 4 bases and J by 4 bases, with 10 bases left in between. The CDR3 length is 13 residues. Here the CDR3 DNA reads TGCGCCAGCAGCCCCGGGACCTCAGATACGCAGTATTTT. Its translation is CASSPGTSDTQYF.

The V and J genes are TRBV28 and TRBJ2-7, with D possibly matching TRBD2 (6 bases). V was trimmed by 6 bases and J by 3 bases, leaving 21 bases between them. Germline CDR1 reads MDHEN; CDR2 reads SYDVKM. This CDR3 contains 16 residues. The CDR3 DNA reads TGTGCCAGCAGCCCCCCTCGGGGTAGCGGCTACTACGAGCAGTACTTC. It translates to CASSPPRGSGYYEQYF.

The CDR3 sequence: CASRGLVFTEQFF. As DNA, the CDR3 is TGTGCCAGCAGGGGACTAGTGTTTACTGAGCAGTTCTTC. The chain is built from TRBV28 and TRBJ2-1; TRBD2 matches at 8 bases. J gave up 9 bases and V 6 bases, and 7 bases lay outside the gene matches. The CDR3 length is 13 residues. Germline CDR1 reads MDHEN; CDR2 reads SYDVKM. Based on the CDR3 plus reference TRBV28 and TRBJ2-1, the full variable domain is DVKVTQSSRYLVKRTGEKVFLECVQDMDHENMFWYRQDPGLGLRLIYFSYDVKMKEKGDIPEGYSVSREKKERFSLILESASTNQTSMYLCASRGLVFTEQFFGPGTRLTVL.

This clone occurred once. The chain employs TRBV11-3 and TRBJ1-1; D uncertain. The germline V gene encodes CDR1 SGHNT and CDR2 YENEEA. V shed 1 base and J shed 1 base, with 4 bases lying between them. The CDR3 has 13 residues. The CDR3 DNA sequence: TGTGCCAGCAGCTTAGGCGGGAACACTGAAGCTTTCTTT. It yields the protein CASSLGGNTEAFF.

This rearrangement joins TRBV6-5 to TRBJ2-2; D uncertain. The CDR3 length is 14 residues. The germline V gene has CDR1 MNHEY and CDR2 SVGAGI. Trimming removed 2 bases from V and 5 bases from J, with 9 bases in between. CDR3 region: CASSYGVWTGELFF. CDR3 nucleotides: TGTGCCAGCAGTTACGGGGTTTGGACCGGGGAGCTGTTTTTT.

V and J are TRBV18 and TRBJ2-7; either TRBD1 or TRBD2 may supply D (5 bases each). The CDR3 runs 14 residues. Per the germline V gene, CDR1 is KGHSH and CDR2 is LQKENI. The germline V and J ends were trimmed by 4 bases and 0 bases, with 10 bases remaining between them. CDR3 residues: CASSRDGNSYEQYF. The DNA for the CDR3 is TGTGCCAGCTCACGGGACGGGAACTCCTACGAGCAGTACTTC.

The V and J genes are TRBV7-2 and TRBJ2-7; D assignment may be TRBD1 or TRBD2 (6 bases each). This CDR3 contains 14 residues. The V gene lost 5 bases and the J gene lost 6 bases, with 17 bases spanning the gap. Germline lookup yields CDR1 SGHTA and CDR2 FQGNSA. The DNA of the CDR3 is TGTGCCAGCAGCCCCTTATCGGGGGCGCGCGAGCAGTACTTC. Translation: CASSPLSGAREQYF.

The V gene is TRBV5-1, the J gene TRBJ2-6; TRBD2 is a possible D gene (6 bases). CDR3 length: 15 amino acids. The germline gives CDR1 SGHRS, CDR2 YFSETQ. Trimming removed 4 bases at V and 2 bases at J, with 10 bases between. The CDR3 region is CASSPSGAGANVLTF. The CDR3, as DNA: TGCGCCAGCAGCCCGTCGGGGGCTGGGGCCAACGTCCTGACTTTC.

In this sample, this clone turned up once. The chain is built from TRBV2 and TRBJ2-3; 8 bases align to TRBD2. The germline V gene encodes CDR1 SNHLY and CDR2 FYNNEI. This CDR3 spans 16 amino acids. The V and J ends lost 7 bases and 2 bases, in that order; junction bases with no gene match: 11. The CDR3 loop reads CASISGGRTNTDTQYF. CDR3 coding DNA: TGTGCCAGCATTAGCGGCGGGAGGACTAACACAGATACGCAGTATTTT.

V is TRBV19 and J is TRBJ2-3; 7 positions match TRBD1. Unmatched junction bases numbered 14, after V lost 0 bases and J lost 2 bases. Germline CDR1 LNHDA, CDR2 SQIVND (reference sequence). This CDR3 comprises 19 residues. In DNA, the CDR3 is TGTGCCAGTAGTATAGATCCCGGCCGACAGGGCATCTCCACAGATACGCAGTATTTT. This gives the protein CASSIDPGRQGISTDTQYF.